The 28 T cell receptor beta chains below all came from one sample that was sequenced in a study of blood T cell repertoires in COVID-19. Profiling relied on immunoSEQ multiplex PCR, and the TCRdb table lists in-frame clones only, not all of them. Of roughly 140,000 clones in the sample, approximately 81% were seen once. Sequencing was carried out using peripheral blood. These TCRs come from a woman aged 60-75 years with COVID-19, enrolled during active disease.

The chain has TRBV14 and TRBJ1-1; a possible D gene is TRBD1 (5 bases). The V gene lost 4 bases and the J gene lost 4 bases, with 10 bases spanning the gap. Germline CDR1 and CDR2: SGHDN and FVKESK. This CDR3 is 13 amino acids long. DNA for the CDR3: TGTGCCAGCAGCCCCTGGGGGGGCACTGAAGCTTTCTTT. It specifies CASSPWGGTEAFF.

The rearrangement links TRBV6-1 to TRBJ1-2; no firm D call. CDR1 MNHNS and CDR2 SASEGT come from the germline V gene. This CDR3 region has 12 residues. Trimming took 3 bases from V and 4 from J, leaving 6 bases between them. The CDR3 is CASSDQIYGYTF. CDR3 DNA sequence: TGTGCCAGCAGTGACCAGATCTATGGCTACACCTTC.

The chain has TRBV29-1 and TRBJ1-1; 11 nucleotides agree with TRBD1. Germline trimming cut 6 bases from V and 5 bases from J; bases unmatched to any gene: 5. CDR1 is SQVTM, CDR2 ANQGSEA, per germline. CDR3 size: 13 residues. The CDR3, as DNA: TGCAGCGTAACCGGGACAGGGGGGACTGAAGCTTTCTTT. This encodes CSVTGTGGTEAFF. Variable domain in full (rest from reference TRBV29-1 and TRBJ1-1): SAVISQKPSRDICQRGTSLTIQCQVDSQVTMMFWYRQQPGQSLTLIATANQGSEATYESGFVIDKFPISRPNLTFSTLTVSNMSPEDSSIYLCSVTGTGGTEAFFGQGTRLTVV.

The CDR3 is CASSQDAPLSSTDTQYF. In DNA, the CDR3 is TGTGCCAGCAGCCAAGATGCGCCTCTCTCTAGCACAGATACGCAGTATTTT. The chain couples TRBV3-1 (or the pseudogene TRBV3-2) to TRBJ2-3; no clear D. The CDR3 is 17 residues long. The germline V gene encodes CDR1 LGHDT and CDR2 YNNKEL (reference sequence). V was cut by 0 bases and J by 0 bases, with 13 bases left in between.

V and J are TRBV10-2 and TRBJ1-1; TRBD1 agrees at 10 bases. V lost 4 bases and J lost 5; bases outside the gene matches: 7. Germline CDR1 and CDR2: WSHSY and SAAADI. This CDR3 spans 15 amino acids. CDR3 residues: CASSGTGGMGTEAFF. The CDR3 coding sequence is TGCGCCAGCAGTGGGACAGGGGGGATGGGTACTGAAGCTTTCTTT.

J is TRBJ1-1 and V is TRBV11-1; D ambiguous. Germline-derived CDR1 and CDR2 are SGHAT and FQDESV (reference sequence). The ends were cut back, 5 bases at V and 5 bases at J, with 15 bases in the middle. This CDR3 has 14 amino acids. CDR3 bases: TGTGCCAGCAGCCCGCTTACGCCCGGGACTGAAGCTTTCTTT. The encoded protein is CASSPLTPGTEAFF.

This chain links TRBV25-1 with TRBJ1-2; D is uncertain. V lost 3 bases, J lost 2 bases, and 4 bases lay in between. In germline, CDR1 is MGHDK, CDR2 SYGVNS. CDR3 length: 12 residues. CDR3 DNA sequence: TGTGCCAGCAGTGAGTTAAACTATGGCTACACCTTC. This gives the protein CASSELNYGYTF.

The V call is TRBV7-3, the J call TRBJ2-2; TRBD2 might be the D (6 bases). Trimming pared 2 bases from V and 3 bases from J, leaving 13 bases between. This CDR3 contains 16 residues. Germline V lookup: CDR1 SGHTA, CDR2 FQGTGA. The CDR3 reads CASSLRGREDTGELFF. The CDR3 DNA sequence: TGTGCCAGCAGCTTACGAGGCAGGGAGGACACCGGGGAGCTGTTTTTT.

The genes are TRBV25-1 and TRBJ2-3, with 12 bases identical to TRBD2. V dropped 2 bases and J dropped 4; count of bases not matched to a gene: 7. The CDR3 loop spans 17 amino acids. Germline CDR1 is MGHDK and CDR2 is SYGVNS. Written as DNA, the CDR3 is TGTGCCAGCAGTGAACCCCTAGCGGGAGGGCCCCCAGATACGCAGTATTTT. This codes for CASSEPLAGGPPDTQYF.

In regard to this clone: In the same sample, other DNA sequences code for this CDR3. The chain recombines TRBV12-3 or TRBV12-4 with TRBJ1-2; TRBD1 matches at 8 bases. There are 12 residues in the CDR3. V gave up 4 bases and J gave up 8 bases; unmatched junction bases: 3. The CDR3: CASSYRGGGYTF. As DNA, the CDR3 is TGTGCCAGCAGTTACAGGGGGGGCGGCTACACCTTC.

Worth noting for this clone: Other DNA sequences within the sample encode an identical CDR3. This sequence joins TRBV5-1 and TRBJ1-5; TRBD1 matches 10 bases. The CDR3 totals 15 residues. Germline trimming cut 2 bases from V and 4 bases from J; bases unmatched to any gene: 3. Germline CDR1 and CDR2: SGHRS and YFSETQ. The CDR3 DNA is TGCGCCAGCAGCTTAGGACAGGGGGGGAATCAGCCCCAGCATTTT. It codes for CASSLGQGGNQPQHF.

CDR3 sequence reads: CASSSRVFYGYTF. CDR3 coding DNA: TGTGCCAGCAGCTCCCGGGTCTTTTATGGCTACACCTTC. The chain has TRBV7-9 and TRBJ1-2; D not resolved. Looked up from germline, CDR1 is SEHNR and CDR2 is FQNEAQ (reference sequence). The germline V and J ends were trimmed by 4 bases and 5 bases, with 11 bases remaining between them. This CDR3 region has 13 residues.

The chain couples TRBV19 to TRBJ2-1, with TRBD2 identical over 9 bases. The CDR3 sequence is 16 residues long. V lost 5 bases and J lost 9; bases outside the gene matches: 14. Germline-derived CDR1 and CDR2 are LNHDA and SQIVND (reference sequence). The CDR3 DNA follows: TGTGCCAGTAGTTTCTCTAGCGGGGCAAATGGGGCTGAGCAGTTCTTC. It translates to CASSFSSGANGAEQFF.

This sequence joins TRBV7-8 and TRBJ1-2; 7 nucleotides line up with TRBD1. V lost 2 bases and J lost 4; bases outside the gene matches: 13. The germline V gene has CDR1 SGHVS and CDR2 FQNEAQ. The CDR3 contains 17 residues. The CDR3 DNA reads TGTGCCAGCAGCTTACTGCGCAGACCAGGGGGGATCTATGGCTACACCTTC. This encodes CASSLLRRPGGIYGYTF. Drawing the rest from reference TRBV7-8 and TRBJ1-2, the complete variable domain is GAGVSQSPRYKVAKRGQDVALRCDPISGHVSLFWYQQALGQGPEFLTYFQNEAQLDKSGLPSDRFFAERPEGSVSTLKIQRTQQEDSAVYLCASSLLRRPGGIYGYTFGSGTRLTVV.

DNA for the CDR3: TGTGCCTGGAGCTTAGAGGGCACTGAAGCTTTCTTT. Its translation: CAWSLEGTEAFF. The chain uses TRBV30 and TRBJ1-1; no clear D gene. V gave up 3 bases and J gave up 4 bases, with 9 bases separating them. This CDR3 is built from 12 residues. CDR1 GTSNPN and CDR2 SVGIG come from the germline V gene (reference sequence).

This sequence joins TRBV11-1 and TRBJ1-1; 8 positions match TRBD1. The CDR3 consists of 14 residues. CDR1 and CDR2 (germline): SGHAT, FQDESV (reference sequence). V was clipped by 3 bases and J by 4 bases; unmatched bases: 4. CDR3 residues: CASSFDRGGTEAFF. CDR3 nucleotide sequence: TGTGCCAGCAGCTTCGACAGGGGCGGCACTGAAGCTTTCTTT.

The chain joins TRBV5-6 to TRBJ1-1; D is unclear. The CDR3 consists of 15 residues. Trimming took 4 bases from V and 5 from J, leaving 18 bases between them. From germline, CDR1 is SGHDT and CDR2 YYEEEE. CDR3: CASSPTGGGRTEAFF. The CDR3, as DNA: TGTGCCAGCAGCCCCACGGGTGGAGGGAGGACTGAAGCTTTCTTT. The full variable domain, completed using reference TRBV5-6 and TRBJ1-1, is DAGVTQSPTHLIKTRGQQVTLRCSPKSGHDTVSWYQQALGQGPQFIFQYYEEEERQRGNFPDRFSGHQFPNYSSELNVNALLLGDSALYLCASSPTGGGRTEAFFGQGTRLTVV.

The chain has TRBV11-2 and TRBJ2-3; D not resolved. V lost 2 bases and J lost 0, with 21 bases in between. The CDR3 consists of 19 residues. Germline-derived CDR1 and CDR2 are SGHAT and FQNNGV. The CDR3 sequence is CASSLPPKRRLPSTDTQYF. As DNA, the CDR3 is TGTGCCAGCAGCTTACCACCCAAGAGGCGCCTCCCTAGCACAGATACGCAGTATTTT.

The chain carries TRBV3-1 (or the pseudogene TRBV3-2) and TRBJ2-1; maybe TRBD2 (6 bases). Germline-derived CDR1 and CDR2 are LGHDT and YNNKEL (reference sequence). The CDR3 length is 17 residues. With 0 bases removed from V and 6 bases from J, the gap between germline ends came to 18 bases. The CDR3 is CASSQDRGLAGTNEQFF. In nucleotides, the CDR3 is TGTGCCAGCAGCCAAGACCGGGGACTGGCGGGTACCAATGAGCAGTTCTTC.

V and J are TRBV2 and TRBJ1-6; the match to TRBD1 covers 9 bases. The V segment lost 5 bases and the J segment 0 bases; nucleotides outside the gene matches: 11. CDR3 length equals 19 residues. The germline gives CDR1 SNHLY, CDR2 FYNNEI. CDR3 nucleotides: TGTGCCAGCAGTCCGACAGGGGGTCCTTCGAGCTCCTATAATTCACCCCTCCACTTT. It encodes CASSPTGGPSSSYNSPLHF.

The J gene is TRBJ2-1, the V gene TRBV29-1; TRBD1 is a possible D gene (7 bases). V lost 6 bases to trimming and J lost 0 bases, with 15 bases between them. This CDR3 contains 15 residues. Looked up from germline, CDR1 is SQVTM and CDR2 is ANQGSEA. The DNA of the CDR3 is TGCAGCGTCTCCCAGGGGGGAAGCTCCTACAATGAGCAGTTCTTC. Residues: CSVSQGGSSYNEQFF.

The V gene is TRBV6-2 or TRBV6-3, the J gene TRBJ2-7, with TRBD2 matching 9 bases. Per germline, CDR1 MNHEY and CDR2 SVGEGT. V shed 4 bases, J shed 0 bases, and the junction held 7 bases outside the gene matches. This CDR3 has 16 amino acids. CDR3 sequence: CASSFLRLAASYEQYF. Here the CDR3 DNA reads TGTGCCAGCAGTTTCCTCAGACTAGCGGCCTCCTACGAGCAGTACTTC.

CDR3 DNA: TGTGCCATCAAGGAGACCTCGAGATGGGACTATGGCTACACCTTC. It codes for CAIKETSRWDYGYTF. J is TRBJ1-2 and V is TRBV10-3, with no clear D. Germline V gene lookup returns CDR1 ENHRY and CDR2 SYGVKD. CDR3 size: 15 residues. Trimming stripped 7 bases from V and 3 bases from J, with 18 bases between.

The chain links TRBV6-1 to TRBJ1-1, with D perhaps TRBD1 (6 bases). The CDR3 extends over 14 amino acids. Trimming removed 1 base from V and 2 bases from J, with 8 bases in between. Germline V CDR1 and CDR2: MNHNS, SASEGT. The CDR3 DNA reads TGTGCCAGCAGTGAAGGGACAGCCAACACTGAAGCTTTCTTT. Translation gives CASSEGTANTEAFF.

This clone was seen more than once but under ten times. The chain is built from TRBV6-5 and TRBJ1-1; no clear D gene. Germline V gene lookup returns CDR1 MNHEY and CDR2 SVGAGI. This CDR3 comprises 14 residues. The V gene lost 6 bases and the J gene lost 3 bases, with 14 bases spanning the gap. The CDR3, as DNA: TGTGCCAGCAGGATCGAGGGCGGGGACACTGAAGCTTTCTTT. Translated: CASRIEGGDTEAFF.

This rearrangement joins TRBV7-7 to TRBJ2-2; 7 bases line up with TRBD1. The CDR3 is 14 amino acids. The germline V gene has CDR1 SSHAT and CDR2 FNYEAQ (reference sequence). V lost 5 bases, J lost 9 bases, and 9 bases stayed unmatched. The CDR3 here is CASSRTGPFRELFF. Written as DNA, the CDR3 is TGTGCCAGCAGCCGGACAGGACCTTTCCGGGAGCTGTTTTTT.

The chain joins TRBV6-5 to TRBJ2-7, with TRBD1 identical over 7 bases. The junction had 2 bases not matched to a gene; V was cut back by 5 bases and J by 1 base. CDR1 MNHEY and CDR2 SVGAGI come from the germline V gene. The length of the CDR3 is 13 residues. The CDR3 here is CASSKGQSYEQYV. The DNA for the CDR3 is TGTGCCAGCAGTAAGGGACAGTCCTACGAGCAGTACGTC.

In its sample, this clone was seen a few times. The chain has TRBV11-3 and TRBJ2-7, with a weak D call TRBD2 (5 bases). Germline loops: CDR1 SGHNT, CDR2 YENEEA. There are 13 residues in the CDR3. V dropped 1 base and J dropped 2 bases, with 6 bases sitting between them. The CDR3 sequence is CASSLAGTYEQYF. The CDR3 DNA follows: TGTGCCAGCAGCTTAGCGGGAACCTACGAGCAGTACTTC.